The 24 T cell receptor beta chains below were found in one sample sequenced in a study of T cell responses to AZD1222 COVID-19 vaccine. Profiling relied on immunoSEQ multiplex PCR, and the TCRdb table lists in-frame clones only, not all of them. The table records fewer than 200,000 clones, roughly nine tenths of them present only once. This material consisted of peripheral blood, taken on day 0 of AZD1222 vaccination. These TCRs come from an adult in good health.

The V and J genes are TRBV3-1 (or the pseudogene TRBV3-2) and TRBJ1-1; D is perhaps TRBD1 (6 bases). The CDR3 consists of 14 residues. V was trimmed by 0 bases and J by 10 bases, leaving 15 bases between them. Germline V CDR1 and CDR2: LGHDT, YNNKEL (reference sequence). The CDR3 reads CASSQDQVRGGAFF. CDR3 sequence (DNA): TGTGCCAGCAGCCAAGATCAAGTACGAGGGGGAGCTTTCTTT.

V gene TRBV7-2 combines with J gene TRBJ2-7; 8 nucleotides align to TRBD2. The V gene's germline CDR1 is SGHTA and CDR2 FQGNSA. V was clipped by 1 base and J by 3 bases; unmatched bases: 11. The CDR3 runs 17 residues. In nucleotides, the CDR3 is TGTGCCAGCAGCTTAGATCCCCCTAGCGGGTTTTACTACGAGCAGTACTTC. Amino acid sequence: CASSLDPPSGFYYEQYF.

The gene calls are TRBV18 and TRBJ1-1; D call uncertain. This CDR3 has 13 amino acids. Trimming removed 6 bases at V and 1 base at J, with 9 bases between. In germline, CDR1 is KGHSH, CDR2 LQKENI. This chain's CDR3 is CASSNRENTEAFF. The CDR3 DNA sequence: TGTGCCAGCTCGAATCGGGAGAACACTGAAGCTTTCTTT.

This chain connects TRBV6-6 to TRBJ2-1, with 7 bases lining up with TRBD1. Germline CDR1 MNHNY, CDR2 SVGAGI (reference sequence). The trim removed 4 bases at V and 5 bases at J, leaving 11 bases unmatched. The CDR3 consists of 16 residues. CDR3 sequence reads: CASSSLAGTANNEQFF. CDR3 coding DNA: TGTGCCAGCAGTTCCCTCGCCGGGACAGCGAACAATGAGCAGTTCTTC.

This clone was observed once. The chain combines TRBV10-3 with TRBJ1-2, with D tentatively TRBD1 (5 bases). Germline CDR1 ENHRY, CDR2 SYGVKD. V was trimmed by 0 bases and J by 4 bases, leaving 12 bases between them. The CDR3 sequence is 15 residues long. CDR3 amino acids: CAISESGEISYGYTF. DNA of the CDR3: TGTGCCATCAGTGAGTCGGGGGAAATCTCCTATGGCTACACCTTC.

The chain couples TRBV9 to TRBJ1-1; D is uncertain. Germline V gene sequence: CDR1 SGDLS, CDR2 YYNGEE. This CDR3 has 15 amino acids. Trimming removed 0 bases from V and 1 base from J, with 10 bases in between. In nucleotides, the CDR3 is TGTGCCAGCAGCGTAGGGGGTCAACGGAACACTGAAGCTTTCTTT. Translating it yields CASSVGGQRNTEAFF.

This clone is a singleton in its sample. The rearrangement joins TRBV5-1 to TRBJ2-1, with 9 bases aligning to TRBD2. There are 14 residues in the CDR3. Germline-derived CDR1 and CDR2 are SGHRS and YFSETQ. V shed 3 bases, J shed 9 bases, and the junction held 7 bases outside the gene matches. DNA for the CDR3: TGCGCCAGCAGCTCATCCGGGACTAGCATTGAGCAGTTCTTC. Translated: CASSSSGTSIEQFF.

This clone was found a few times. This chain uses TRBV7-2 with TRBJ1-3, with unresolved D. The CDR3 has 14 residues. The germline gives CDR1 SGHTA, CDR2 FQGNSA. Trimming took 5 bases from V and 8 from J, leaving 16 bases between them. The CDR3 protein is CASSPGPEGYTIYF. As DNA, the CDR3 is TGTGCCAGCAGCCCGGGCCCCGAAGGCTACACCATATATTTT.

The chain links TRBV5-1 to TRBJ2-6; weak D call: TRBD2 (6 bases). The CDR3 is 15 residues long. CDR1 SGHRS and CDR2 YFSETQ come from the germline V gene. V gave up 7 bases and J gave up 4 bases, with 15 bases separating them. The CDR3 sequence is CASDGGGPGANVLTF. Here the CDR3 DNA reads TGCGCCAGCGACGGAGGAGGGCCCGGGGCCAACGTCCTGACTTTC.

V and J are TRBV2 and TRBJ1-6; D unresolved. Germline CDR1 is SNHLY and CDR2 is FYNNEI. V lost 7 bases, J lost 5 bases, and 12 bases lay in between. CDR3 length: 14 residues. The CDR3 is CASISRVNNSPLHF. In DNA form, the CDR3 reads TGTGCCAGCATCTCGCGGGTGAATAATTCACCCCTCCACTTT.

V is TRBV27 and J is TRBJ1-2; TRBD1 is a possible D gene (6 bases). Trimming took 3 bases from V and 8 from J, leaving 19 bases between them. The CDR3 loop spans 15 amino acids. The germline V gene has CDR1 MNHEY and CDR2 SMNVEV (reference sequence). Here the CDR3 DNA reads TGTGCCAGCAGTTTCGAATCACGGGGGCCCCGGGGCTACACCTTC. Translated: CASSFESRGPRGYTF.

This sequence joins TRBV6-2 or TRBV6-3 and TRBJ1-4, with 7 bases identical to TRBD1. This CDR3 comprises 16 residues. The V gene end was trimmed by 4 bases and the J gene end by 4 bases; junction bases not matched to a gene: 9. CDR1 and CDR2 (germline): MNHEY, SVGEGT. CDR3: CASSSRRQGGNEKLFF. The CDR3 DNA sequence: TGTGCCAGCAGTTCTCGTAGACAGGGCGGTAATGAAAAACTGTTTTTT.

The chain couples TRBV28 to TRBJ1-5; TRBD1 matches at 7 bases. Germline V gene sequence: CDR1 MDHEN, CDR2 SYDVKM. The length of the CDR3 is 15 residues. Losses at the gene ends were 6 bases for V and 2 bases for J; bases not matched to a gene: 7. CDR3 sequence: CASSSGGGGNQPQHF. The CDR3 DNA follows: TGTGCCAGCAGCTCAGGGGGAGGGGGCAATCAGCCCCAGCATTTT. Looking up the rest from reference TRBV28 and TRBJ1-5 gives the full variable domain: DVKVTQSSRYLVKRTGEKVFLECVQDMDHENMFWYRQDPGLGLRLIYFSYDVKMKEKGDIPEGYSVSREKKERFSLILESASTNQTSMYLCASSSGGGGNQPQHFGDGTRLSIL.

CDR3 bases: TGTGCCAGCAGTCGAGTGGGGACTAGCGGGGGCTTCTCTGGGGCCAACGTCCTGACTTTC. Translating it yields CASSRVGTSGGFSGANVLTF. J is TRBJ2-6 and V is TRBV6-6, with TRBD2 matching 14 bases. J gave up 0 bases and V 5 bases, and 9 bases lay outside the gene matches. The CDR3 loop spans 20 amino acids. Germline values: CDR1 MNHNY, CDR2 SVGAGI (reference sequence).

The CDR3 region is CASSTNRQNIQYF. The CDR3 nucleotides read TGTGCCAGCAGTACTAATCGACAGAACATTCAGTACTTC. The V call is TRBV2, the J call TRBJ2-4; D may be TRBD1 (5 bases). The ends were cut back, 5 bases at V and 7 bases at J, with 12 bases in the middle. The CDR3 loop spans 13 amino acids. Germline V gives CDR1 SNHLY, CDR2 FYNNEI.

The chain has TRBV5-1 and TRBJ1-1; D might be TRBD1 (6 bases). This CDR3 region has 13 residues. Germline V gene sequence: CDR1 SGHRS, CDR2 YFSETQ. V was trimmed by 4 bases and J by 2 bases, leaving 9 bases between them. CDR3 DNA: TGCGCCAGCAGCCGACAGGCTAACACTGAAGCTTTCTTT. Encoded protein: CASSRQANTEAFF.

This clone was observed once. The V gene is TRBV5-1, the J gene TRBJ2-1; 7 nucleotides match TRBD2. Germline assignment: CDR1 SGHRS and CDR2 YFSETQ. This CDR3 is 14 amino acids long. The V gene end was trimmed by 1 base and the J gene end by 7 bases; junction bases not matched to a gene: 5. The CDR3 sequence is CASSLSGVRNEQFF. CDR3 nucleotide sequence: TGCGCCAGCAGCTTGAGCGGGGTGCGGAATGAGCAGTTCTTC.

The J gene is TRBJ2-6, the V gene TRBV4-3; tentatively, D is TRBD2 (6 bases). V lost 1 base and J 0 bases, leaving 22 bases between the germline ends. Germline CDR1 and CDR2: LGHNA and YSLEER. The CDR3 is 21 amino acids. CDR3 in amino acids: CASSQVWRRGFAVSGANVLTF. The DNA for the CDR3 is TGCGCCAGCAGCCAAGTGTGGCGGAGGGGTTTCGCTGTCTCTGGGGCCAACGTCCTGACTTTC.

The CDR3 region has the DNA TGTGCCAGCAGCTCCAGGGAATCGGATGGCTACACCTTC. It translates to CASSSRESDGYTF. V usage is TRBV7-9 and J usage is TRBJ1-2; weak D call: TRBD1 (5 bases). V was clipped by 4 bases and J by 6 bases, with 12 bases between them. From germline, CDR1 is SEHNR and CDR2 FQNEAQ (reference sequence). This CDR3 region has 13 residues.

A single count supports this clone. This rearrangement joins TRBV2 to TRBJ1-2; maybe TRBD1 (5 bases). Per the germline V gene, CDR1 is SNHLY and CDR2 is FYNNEI. The CDR3 covers 15 residues. V was shortened by 1 base and J by 5 bases, with 14 bases between the two germline ends. The CDR3 region has the DNA TGTGCCAGCAGTGAAGACCCCGTGGGGGGGTATGGCTACACCTTC. Translation: CASSEDPVGGYGYTF.

In this sample, this clone turned up once. This chain joins TRBV11-2 and TRBJ2-1; 7 bases match TRBD2. The germline V gene has CDR1 SGHAT and CDR2 FQNNGV. V lost 4 bases, J lost 2 bases, and 5 bases stayed unmatched. CDR3 length equals 15 residues. The DNA for the CDR3 is TGTGCCAGCAGCTCCATGACTAGCACCTACAATGAGCAGTTCTTC. Residues: CASSSMTSTYNEQFF. Full variable domain (remainder filled in from reference TRBV11-2 and TRBJ2-1): EAGVAQSPRYKIIEKRQSVAFWCNPISGHATLYWYQQILGQGPKLLIQFQNNGVVDDSQLPKDRFSAERLKGVDSTLKIQPAKLEDSAVYLCASSSMTSTYNEQFFGPGTRLTVL.

J is TRBJ1-5 and V is TRBV28, with D unresolved. This CDR3 has 14 residues. CDR1 and CDR2 (germline): MDHEN, SYDVKM. The germline V and J ends were trimmed by 5 bases and 2 bases, with 10 bases remaining between them. The CDR3 sequence is CASSPPTRNQPQHF. CDR3 DNA sequence: TGTGCCAGCAGTCCCCCGACACGCAATCAGCCCCAGCATTTT.

The rearrangement joins TRBV23-1 to TRBJ1-6, with no clear D. TRBV23-1 is recorded as an ORF, its role being uncertain. The CDR3 sequence is 22 residues long. Trimming took off 1 base at V and 10 bases at J, with 35 bases between the two ends. DNA for the CDR3: TGCGCCAGCAGTCAATTGGGCATTAGAAGAGCAGCACAGTGGGGAGTGGGATCACCCCTCCACTTT. Its translation: CASSQLGIRRAAQWGVGSPLHF.

The chain uses TRBV5-6 and TRBJ1-1; D remains ambiguous. Germline V gene lookup returns CDR1 SGHDT and CDR2 YYEEEE. The CDR3 sequence is 14 residues long. With 7 bases removed from V and 4 bases from J, the gap between germline ends came to 17 bases. The CDR3 loop reads CASCGGVRSTEAFF. The CDR3 coding sequence is TGTGCCAGCTGCGGTGGGGTGCGGAGCACTGAAGCTTTCTTT.